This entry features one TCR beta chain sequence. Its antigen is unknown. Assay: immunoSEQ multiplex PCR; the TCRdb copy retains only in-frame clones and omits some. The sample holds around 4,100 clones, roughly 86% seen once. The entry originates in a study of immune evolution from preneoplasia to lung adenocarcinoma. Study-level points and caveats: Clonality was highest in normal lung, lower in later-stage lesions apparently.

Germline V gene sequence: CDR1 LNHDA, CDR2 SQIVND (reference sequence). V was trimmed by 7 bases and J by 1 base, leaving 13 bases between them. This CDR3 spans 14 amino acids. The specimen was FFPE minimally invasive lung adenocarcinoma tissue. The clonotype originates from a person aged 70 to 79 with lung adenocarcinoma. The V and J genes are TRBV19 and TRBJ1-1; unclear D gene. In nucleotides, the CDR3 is TGTGCCAGTACTAGGACTTCCCCGAACACTGAAGCTTTCTTT. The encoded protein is CASTRTSPNTEAFF.